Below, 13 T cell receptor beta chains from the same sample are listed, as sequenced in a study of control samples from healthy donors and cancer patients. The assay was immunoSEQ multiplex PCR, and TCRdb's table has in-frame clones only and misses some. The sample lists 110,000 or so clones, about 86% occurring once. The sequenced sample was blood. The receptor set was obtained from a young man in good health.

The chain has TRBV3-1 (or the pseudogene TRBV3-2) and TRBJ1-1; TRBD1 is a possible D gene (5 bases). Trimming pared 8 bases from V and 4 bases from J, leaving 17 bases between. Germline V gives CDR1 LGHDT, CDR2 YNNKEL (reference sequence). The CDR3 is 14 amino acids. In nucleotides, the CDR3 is TGTGCCAGCCAAGCACCAGGGTCGGTCACTGAAGCTTTCTTT. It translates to CASQAPGSVTEAFF.

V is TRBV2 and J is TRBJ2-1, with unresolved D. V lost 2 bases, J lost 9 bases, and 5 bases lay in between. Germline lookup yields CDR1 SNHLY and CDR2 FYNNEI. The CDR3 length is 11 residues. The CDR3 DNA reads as TGTGCCAGCAGTGAATGGGGTGAGCAGTTCTTC. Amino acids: CASSEWGEQFF. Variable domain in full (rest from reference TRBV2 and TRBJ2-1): EPEVTQTPSHQVTQMGQEVILRCVPISNHLYFYWYRQILGQKVEFLVSFYNNEISEKSEIFDDQFSVERPDGSNFTLKIRSTKLEDSAMYFCASSEWGEQFFGPGTRLTVL.

In nucleotides, the CDR3 is TGTGCCAGCAGCGTAGCGAGTTGGGCTGGGGCCAACGTCCTGACTTTC. It is translated as CASSVASWAGANVLTF. The chain is built from TRBV9 and TRBJ2-6; D remains ambiguous. There are 16 residues in the CDR3. Germline CDR1 is SGDLS and CDR2 is YYNGEE. Between the trimmed V and J ends, which lost 0 bases and 2 bases, there was a span of 9 bases.

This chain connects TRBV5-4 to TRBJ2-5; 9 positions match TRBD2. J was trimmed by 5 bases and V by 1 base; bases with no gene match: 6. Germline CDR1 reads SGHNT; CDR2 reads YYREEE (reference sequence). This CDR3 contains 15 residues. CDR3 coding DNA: TGTGCCAGCAGCTTGAGGCGGGGGGGCCGGGAGACCCAGTACTTC. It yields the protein CASSLRRGGRETQYF. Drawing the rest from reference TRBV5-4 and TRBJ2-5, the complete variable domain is ETGVTQSPTHLIKTRGQQVTLRCSSQSGHNTVSWYQQALGQGPQFIFQYYREEENGRGNFPPRFSGLQFPNYSSELNVNALELDDSALYLCASSLRRGGRETQYFGPGTRLLVL.

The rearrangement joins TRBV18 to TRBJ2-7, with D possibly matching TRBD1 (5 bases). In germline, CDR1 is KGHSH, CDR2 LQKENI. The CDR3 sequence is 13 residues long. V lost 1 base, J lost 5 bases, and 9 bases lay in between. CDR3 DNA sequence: TGTGCCAGCTCACCACAGGGGTTGAACGAGCAGTACTTC. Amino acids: CASSPQGLNEQYF.

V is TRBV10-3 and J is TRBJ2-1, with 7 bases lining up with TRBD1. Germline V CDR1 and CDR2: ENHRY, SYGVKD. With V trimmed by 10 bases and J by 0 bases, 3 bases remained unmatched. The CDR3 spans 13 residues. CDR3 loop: CASRQGSYNEQFF. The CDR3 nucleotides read TGTGCCAGCAGACAGGGCTCCTACAATGAGCAGTTCTTC.

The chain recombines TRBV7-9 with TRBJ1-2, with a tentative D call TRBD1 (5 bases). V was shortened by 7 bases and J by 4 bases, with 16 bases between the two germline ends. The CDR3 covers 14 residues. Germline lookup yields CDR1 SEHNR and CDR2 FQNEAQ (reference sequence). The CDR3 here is CASNPVGVVYGYTF. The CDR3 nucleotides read TGTGCCAGCAACCCGGTAGGGGTTGTCTATGGCTACACCTTC.

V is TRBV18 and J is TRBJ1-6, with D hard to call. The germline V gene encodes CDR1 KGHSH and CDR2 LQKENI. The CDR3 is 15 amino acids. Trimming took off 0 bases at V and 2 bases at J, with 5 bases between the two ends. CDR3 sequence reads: CASSPPWPYNSPLHF. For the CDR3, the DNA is TGTGCCAGCTCACCACCTTGGCCCTATAATTCACCCCTCCACTTT.

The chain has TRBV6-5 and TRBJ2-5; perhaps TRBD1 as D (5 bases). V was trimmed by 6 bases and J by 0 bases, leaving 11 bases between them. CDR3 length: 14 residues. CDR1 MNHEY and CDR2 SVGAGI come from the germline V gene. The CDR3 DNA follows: TGTGCCAGCAGAAAGGGGATAAACCAAGAGACCCAGTACTTC. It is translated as CASRKGINQETQYF.

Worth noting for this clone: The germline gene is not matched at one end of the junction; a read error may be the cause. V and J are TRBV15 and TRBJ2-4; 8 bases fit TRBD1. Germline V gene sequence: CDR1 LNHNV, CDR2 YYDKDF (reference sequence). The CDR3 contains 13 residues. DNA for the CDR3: TGTGCCACTAGCAGGGGGCTCGAAAACATTCAGTACTTC. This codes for CATSRGLENIQYF.

The CDR3 region has the DNA TGTGCCAGCAGCTTCCCCGGGACGGCTGCCGGGGAGCTGTTTTTT. This translates into CASSFPGTAAGELFF. The gene calls are TRBV13 and TRBJ2-2; perhaps D is TRBD1 or TRBD2 (5 bases each). V lost 3 bases and J 6 bases, leaving 14 bases between the germline ends. The germline gives CDR1 PRHDT, CDR2 FYEKMQ (reference sequence). There are 15 residues in the CDR3.

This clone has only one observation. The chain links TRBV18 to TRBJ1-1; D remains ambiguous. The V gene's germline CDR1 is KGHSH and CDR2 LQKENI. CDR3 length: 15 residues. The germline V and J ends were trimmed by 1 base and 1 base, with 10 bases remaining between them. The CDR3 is CASSPQSRENTEAFF. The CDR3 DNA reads TGTGCCAGCTCACCACAAAGCCGGGAGAACACTGAAGCTTTCTTT.

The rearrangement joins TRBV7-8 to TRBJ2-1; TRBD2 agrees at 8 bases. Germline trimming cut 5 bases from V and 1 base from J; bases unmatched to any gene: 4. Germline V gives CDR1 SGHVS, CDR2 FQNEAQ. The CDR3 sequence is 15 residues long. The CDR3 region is CASSPLAGSYNEQFF. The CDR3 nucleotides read TGTGCCAGCAGCCCCTTAGCGGGATCCTACAATGAGCAGTTCTTC.